The T cell receptor (beta chain) described here comes from a study of blood T cell repertoires in COVID-19. For the study at large: Samples of COVID-19 (acute and convalescent) were obtained from the United States, Italy and Spain. The cDNA or gDNA used as material had been derived from T cells, B-cell-depleted T cells, or PBMCs.

CDR1 and CDR2 (germline): KGHDR, SFDVKD. V was pared by 2 bases and J by 5 bases, with 9 bases of the junction left unmatched. The CDR3 extends over 16 amino acids. Original processing methods: Amplification with reference gene primers provided the estimates of nucleated cell counts. Method: immunoSEQ multiplex PCR; TCRdb's copy keeps in-frame clones and lacks some. That table gives V, J and clone size, and the DNA gave D and trimming. The sample lists 150,000 to 200,000 clones, 75% to 90% occurring once. Source material: peripheral blood. This sequence was found in a human donor with active or convalescent COVID-19. The donor label of this sample is uncertain. The J gene is TRBJ2-3, the V gene TRBV24-1; 7 bases map to TRBD2. In nucleotides, the CDR3 is TGTGCCACCAGTGATTGGCCTAGCGGCCCACTAGATACGCAGTATTTT. It specifies CATSDWPSGPLDTQYF.